This T cell receptor beta chain derives from a study of vaccination and CD4 T cells after COVID-19. Study as a whole: Stimuli were overlapping spike peptide pools of SARS-CoV-2 and three common cold coronaviruses (HCoV-NL63, HCoV-OC43, HCoV-229E).

Notes on this clonotype: Its antigen is unidentified.

Documented treatment: roughly 11-day PBMC culture with coronavirus spike peptide pools or control peptides (ViraFEST assay). At the Johns Hopkins FTIC core, DNA taken from cultured CD4+ T cells was sequenced by way of the Oncomine TCR Beta short-read assay. TCRdb re-analysed the PCR reads in MiXCR, keeping a single row per CDR3 protein. The table has about 15,000 distinct CDR3 sequences, about 39% seen once. Germline assignment: CDR1 SGHRS and CDR2 YFSETQ. V lost 5 bases and J lost 4, with 15 bases in between. The CDR3 is 14 amino acids. This TCR was sampled from a human donor who had recovered from COVID-19. The chain recombines TRBV5-1 with TRBJ2-5; tentatively, D is TRBD1 (6 bases). Specimen: CD4+ T cells from blood, cultured in vitro, collected before SARS-CoV-2 vaccination. CDR3 protein: CASRYNRVGETQYF. The CDR3 nucleotides are TGCGCCAGCAGATATAACAGGGTTGGAGAGACCCAGTACTTC.